The 5 T cell receptor beta chains listed next were all sequenced from one sample in a study of PD-1 blockade in classical Hodgkin lymphoma. No patient escaped relapse after autologous stem cell transplantation, and brentuximab vedotin exposure varied. Sequencing used immunoSEQ multiplex PCR; TCRdb keeps in-frame clones, though not all of them. The profile shows tens of thousands of clones, roughly 90% of them singletons. The sample was peripheral blood mononuclear cells (PBMCs), taken at baseline. The receptor source for this set is a human donor with classical Hodgkin lymphoma.

This clone has only one observation. The rearrangement links TRBV5-6 to TRBJ2-3; D unresolved. Germline lookup yields CDR1 SGHDT and CDR2 YYEEEE. This CDR3 contains 13 residues. V was cut by 3 bases and J by 2 bases, with 7 bases left in between. The CDR3 loop is CASSSYHTDTQYF. The CDR3 bases are TGTGCCAGCAGCTCATACCACACAGATACGCAGTATTTT.

The chain carries TRBV5-4 and TRBJ2-1; no clear D. The ends were cut back, 3 bases at V and 1 base at J, with 11 bases in the middle. The length of the CDR3 is 15 residues. The germline V gene encodes CDR1 SGHNT and CDR2 YYREEE (reference sequence). The CDR3 sequence is CASSSLTVSYNEQFF. In nucleotides, the CDR3 is TGTGCCAGCAGCTCTTTAACGGTGTCCTACAATGAGCAGTTCTTC.

This clone came up once. V is TRBV10-3 and J is TRBJ2-2; possibly TRBD1 for D (6 bases). With 5 bases removed from V and 2 bases from J, the gap between germline ends came to 15 bases. CDR3 length: 16 amino acids. In germline, CDR1 is ENHRY, CDR2 SYGVKD. This chain's CDR3 is CAISFPGVLNTGELFF. CDR3 nucleotides: TGTGCCATCAGTTTCCCAGGGGTCCTAAACACCGGGGAGCTGTTTTTT.

DNA of the CDR3: TGTGCCAGCAGTTCATCAAAGGCTCATGAAAAACTGTTTTTT. As protein: CASSSSKAHEKLFF. The chain joins TRBV27 to TRBJ1-4; D not resolved. Trimming cost V 4 bases and J 6 bases, with 12 bases left between them. The germline V gene encodes CDR1 MNHEY and CDR2 SMNVEV (reference sequence). The CDR3 is 14 residues long.

The chain combines TRBV30 with TRBJ1-3, with D possibly being TRBD1 (5 bases). The CDR3 totals 14 residues. The V gene's germline CDR1 is GTSNPN and CDR2 SVGIG (reference sequence). V lost 0 bases to trimming and J lost 4 bases, with 10 bases between them. The CDR3 region is CAWSVNRPGNTIYF. The CDR3 nucleotides read TGTGCCTGGAGTGTGAACAGGCCGGGAAACACCATATATTTT.